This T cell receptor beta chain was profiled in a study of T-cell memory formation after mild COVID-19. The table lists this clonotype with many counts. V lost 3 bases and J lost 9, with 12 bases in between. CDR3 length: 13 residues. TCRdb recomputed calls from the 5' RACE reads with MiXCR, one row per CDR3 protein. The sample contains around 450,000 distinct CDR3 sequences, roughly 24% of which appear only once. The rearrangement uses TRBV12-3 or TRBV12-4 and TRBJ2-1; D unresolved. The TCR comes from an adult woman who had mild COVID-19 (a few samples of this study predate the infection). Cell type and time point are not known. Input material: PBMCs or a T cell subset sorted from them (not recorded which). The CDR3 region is CASSFRLSGEQFF. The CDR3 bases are TGTGCCAGCAGTTTTCGTCTTTCCGGTGAGCAGTTCTTC.